The rows below give T cell receptor beta chains drawn from one sample of a study of cytomegalovirus exposure and HLA in healthy donors. Using immunoSEQ multiplex PCR, the repertoire was profiled, and TCRdb retains in-frame clones only, with some absent. Here the sample spans approximately 27,000 clones, around 64% being singletons. The sequenced sample consisted of PBMCs. The source is a woman aged 45-65 years in good health and CMV-seronegative. The CDR3 runs from the conserved cysteine through the conserved F or W.

j_gene | v_gene | len | CDR3aa
TRBJ1-4 | TRBV10-3 | 16 | CAISESWGGTREKLFF
TRBJ2-7 | TRBV6-4 | 16 | CASSDNLAGGAYEQYF
TRBJ2-7 | TRBV28 | 14 | CASSYRRTSHEQYF
TRBJ2-1 | TRBV10-3 | 15 | CAISGTGDANNEQFF
TRBJ1-2 | TRBV7-3 | 19 | CASSLKEETTDEEYSMAGF
TRBJ2-6 | TRBV6-5 | 15 | CASRKGQGYTNVLTF
TRBJ2-1 | TRBV6-5 | 12 | CASSRQGDEQFF
TRBJ1-4 | TRBV6-5 | 14 | CASSQHRINEKLFF
TRBJ1-4 | TRBV28 | 14 | CASSLGRGREKLFF
TRBJ2-1 | TRBV4-2 | 17 | CASSQYGPGQGGNEQFF
TRBJ2-1 | TRBV15 | 15 | CATSRGVRDSNEQFF
TRBJ2-3 | TRBV14 | 12 | CASTLLTDTQYF
TRBJ2-2 | TRBV29-1 | 12 | CSENSNTGELFF
TRBJ2-5 | TRBV12-5 | 11 | CASGTVETQYF
TRBJ1-3 | TRBV6-5 | 14 | CASSATDSGNTIYF
TRBJ1-2 | TRBV7-6 | 16 | CASSLADGTGLGGYTF
TRBJ2-7 | TRBV19 | 14 | CASSTSGQIPEQYF
TRBJ1-5 | TRBV10-2 | 15 | CASSEVGGNNQPQHF
TRBJ2-7 | TRBV7-9 | 13 | CASSLVAVYEQYF
TRBJ1-5 | TRBV29-1 | 14 | CSVAQGGGNQPQHF
TRBJ2-7 | TRBV13 | 14 | CASSLGPEHYEQYF
TRBJ1-3 | TRBV29-1 | 11 | CSAYSGNTIYF
TRBJ2-7 | TRBV5-6 | 12 | CASSSRVGEQYF
TRBJ2-6 | TRBV28 | 15 | CASSLAVLGANVLTF
TRBJ1-1 | TRBV7-3 | 13 | CASSLNKNTEAFF
TRBJ2-3 | TRBV30 | 12 | CEDRGASDTQYF
TRBJ2-7 | TRBV7-9 | 17 | CASSLRGQGPASYEQYF
TRBJ2-5 | TRBV12-5 | 15 | CASGETGLGYETQYF
TRBJ2-5 | TRBV2 | 12 | CASGAGDETQYF
TRBJ1-1 | TRBV7-2 | 13 | CASSLGQYTEAFF
TRBJ2-6 | TRBV10-3 | 15 | CATTGSHSGANVLTF
TRBJ1-6 | TRBV10-1 | 14 | CASSEGTGISPLHF
TRBJ2-1 | TRBV12-5 | 16 | CASRPPRTQGYNEQFF
TRBJ1-1 | TRBV29-1 | 11 | CSVEGSTEAFF
TRBJ1-2 | TRBV25-1 | 14 | CASRGQASSYGYTF
TRBJ1-5 | TRBV6-5 | 13 | CASRMTDLQPQHF
TRBJ2-3 | TRBV6-4 | 14 | CASSLTTGGDTQYF
TRBJ1-1 | TRBV5-6 | 15 | CASSPTTVMNTEAFF
TRBJ1-3 | TRBV2 | 12 | CASNRVGNTIYF
TRBJ2-5 | TRBV7-9 | 13 | CASRTTSWETQYF
TRBJ2-5 | TRBV6-5 | 13 | CASRLAFEETQYF
TRBJ1-1 | TRBV7-8 | 16 | CASSVQEASGGRVAFF